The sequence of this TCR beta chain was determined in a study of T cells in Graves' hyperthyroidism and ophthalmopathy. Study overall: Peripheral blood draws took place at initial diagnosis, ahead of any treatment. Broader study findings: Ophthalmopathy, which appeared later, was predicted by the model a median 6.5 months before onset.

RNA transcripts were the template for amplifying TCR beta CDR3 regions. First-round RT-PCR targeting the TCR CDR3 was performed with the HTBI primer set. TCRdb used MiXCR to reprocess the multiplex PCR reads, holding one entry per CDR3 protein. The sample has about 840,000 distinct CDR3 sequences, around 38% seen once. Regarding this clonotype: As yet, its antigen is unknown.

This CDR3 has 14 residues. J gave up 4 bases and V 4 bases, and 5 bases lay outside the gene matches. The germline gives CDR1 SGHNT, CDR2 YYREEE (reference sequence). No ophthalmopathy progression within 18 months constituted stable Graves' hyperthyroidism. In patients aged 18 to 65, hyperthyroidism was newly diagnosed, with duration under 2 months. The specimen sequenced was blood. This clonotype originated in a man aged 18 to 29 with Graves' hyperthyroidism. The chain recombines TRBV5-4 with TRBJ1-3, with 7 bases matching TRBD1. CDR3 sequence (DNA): TGTGCCAGCAGCCAAGGGACAGCCGGAAACACCATATATTTT. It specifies CASSQGTAGNTIYF. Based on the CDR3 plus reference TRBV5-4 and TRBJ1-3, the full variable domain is ETGVTQSPTHLIKTRGQQVTLRCSSQSGHNTVSWYQQALGQGPQFIFQYYREEENGRGNFPPRFSGLQFPNYSSELNVNALELDDSALYLCASSQGTAGNTIYFGEGSWLTVV.